These 21 T cell receptor beta chains came from one sample sequenced in a study of T-cell memory formation after mild COVID-19. MiXCR, applied by TCRdb to the 5' RACE reads, yields one record per CDR3 protein. The sample includes 190,000 or so distinct CDR3 sequences, around 25% of them seen just once. The sequenced material came from PBMCs or a T cell subset sorted from them (not recorded which). The receptor set was obtained from an adult woman who had mild COVID-19 (a few samples of this study predate the infection). Cell type and time point are not known.

The chain employs TRBV7-3 and TRBJ2-3; D perhaps matches TRBD1 (6 bases). The CDR3 length is 18 residues. V lost 4 bases to trimming and J lost 0 bases, with 20 bases between them. CDR1 and CDR2 from the germline V gene are SGHTA and FQGTGA. CDR3 amino acids: CASSSQPWGLASTDTQYF. In nucleotides, the CDR3 is TGTGCCAGCAGCTCTCAACCGTGGGGGCTCGCTAGCACAGATACGCAGTATTTT.

The chain couples TRBV18 to TRBJ1-1, with 7 bases aligning to TRBD1. J gave up 0 bases and V 3 bases, and 4 bases lay outside the gene matches. The CDR3 loop spans 15 amino acids. Germline assignment: CDR1 KGHSH and CDR2 LQKENI. In DNA, the CDR3 is TGTGCCAGCTCACCTATGGGACAGATGAACACTGAAGCTTTCTTT. This gives the protein CASSPMGQMNTEAFF. The variable domain in full, with the rest retrieved from reference TRBV18 and TRBJ1-1, is NAGVMQNPRHLVRRRGQEARLRCSPMKGHSHVYWYRQLPEEGLKFMVYLQKENIIDESGMPKERFSAEFPKEGPSILRIQQVVRGDSAAYFCASSPMGQMNTEAFFGQGTRLTVV.

The CDR3: CASSPLAGGSTDTQYF. In DNA, the CDR3 is TGTGCCAGCAGTCCCTTAGCGGGGGGGTCCACAGATACGCAGTATTTT. The chain links TRBV12-3 or TRBV12-4 to TRBJ2-3; 11 bases map to TRBD2. The length of the CDR3 is 16 residues. Trimming cost V 5 bases and J 2 bases; bases outside gene matches: 6.

The chain couples TRBV2 to TRBJ2-1; D gene unclear. The germline V gene encodes CDR1 SNHLY and CDR2 FYNNEI. V was cut by 7 bases and J by 0 bases, with 7 bases left in between. The CDR3 length is 13 residues. CDR3 region: CASKEPSYNEQFF. In DNA, the CDR3 is TGTGCCAGCAAGGAGCCCTCCTACAATGAGCAGTTCTTC.

This clonotype came up a few times. The rearrangement uses TRBV4-3 and TRBJ2-1, with TRBD2 matching 7 bases. This CDR3 region has 14 residues. CDR1 is LGHNA, CDR2 YSLEER, per germline. J was trimmed by 9 bases and V by 3 bases; bases with no gene match: 8. CDR3 in DNA: TGCGCCAGCAGCCACGACTTAGCGGGTTCTGAGCAGTTCTTC. Protein sequence: CASSHDLAGSEQFF.

The J gene is TRBJ2-5, the V gene TRBV29-1; no firm D call. The CDR3 loop spans 10 amino acids. CDR1 and CDR2 (germline): SQVTM, ANQGSEA. The CDR3 is CSGGQETQYF. In nucleotides, the CDR3 is TGCAGTGGCGGCCAAGAGACCCAGTACTTC.

V usage is TRBV7-9 and J usage is TRBJ2-5; TRBD2 agrees at 12 bases. CDR3 length: 16 amino acids. CDR1 and CDR2 from the germline V gene are SEHNR and FQNEAQ (reference sequence). Trimming cost V 3 bases and J 3 bases; bases outside gene matches: 5. The CDR3: CASSLGLAGIKETQYF. DNA for the CDR3: TGTGCCAGCAGCTTGGGACTAGCGGGCATTAAAGAGACCCAGTACTTC.

This clonotype was observed a few times. The junction does not match germline at one end; this may be a read error. The J gene is TRBJ2-1, the V gene TRBV5-1; no clear D. This CDR3 has 11 amino acids. Germline CDR1 SGHRS, CDR2 YFSETQ. For the CDR3, the DNA is TGTGCCAGCAGTTTAGGCCCTGAGCAGTTCTTC. Translation: CASSLGPEQFF.

The V gene is TRBV10-3, the J gene TRBJ2-7, with D possibly TRBD2 on 6 matching bases. This CDR3 has 12 residues. V was clipped by 10 bases and J by 1 base, with 11 bases between them. Germline loops: CDR1 ENHRY, CDR2 SYGVKD. The CDR3 loop reads CATAGGSYEQYF. Written as DNA, the CDR3 is TGTGCCACGGCCGGGGGATCCTACGAGCAGTACTTC.

The V call is TRBV27, the J call TRBJ1-1, with TRBD1 identical over 7 bases. With 5 bases clipped from V and 6 bases from J, the junction kept 9 bases outside the gene matches. There are 14 residues in the CDR3. The germline gives CDR1 MNHEY, CDR2 SMNVEV (reference sequence). In DNA, the CDR3 is TGTGCCAGCAGTCCGCTAACAGGGGTACCTGAAGCTTTCTTT. This sequence encodes CASSPLTGVPEAFF.

The sample holds a few counts of this clonotype. The CDR3 is CASSQDSSGRGLYGYTF. The CDR3 bases are TGCGCCAGCAGCCAAGATTCTTCGGGCAGGGGGCTTTATGGCTACACCTTC. The rearrangement joins TRBV4-1 to TRBJ1-2; 8 positions agree with TRBD1. The CDR3 consists of 17 residues. Germline-derived CDR1 and CDR2 are MGHRA and YSYEKL. V was clipped by 0 bases and J by 5 bases; unmatched bases: 11.

This clonotype was recorded a few times. The J gene is TRBJ2-1, the V gene TRBV24-1, with a tentative D call TRBD2 (6 bases). The CDR3 has 13 amino acids. From germline, CDR1 is KGHDR and CDR2 SFDVKD. Trimming pared 4 bases from V and 12 bases from J, leaving 15 bases between. The CDR3 nucleotides read TGTGCCACCAGTGACCCGGGACTTAGAAGGCAGTTCTTC. It translates to CATSDPGLRRQFF.

This clonotype appeared a few times. The CDR3 here is CSASTGNPSSYEQYF. The DNA for the CDR3 is TGCAGTGCTAGCACGGGAAATCCCTCCTCTTACGAGCAGTACTTC. The chain employs TRBV20-1 and TRBJ2-7, with a possible D match to TRBD2 (5 bases). Trimming pared 3 bases from V and 4 bases from J, leaving 19 bases between. Germline-derived CDR1 and CDR2 are DFQATT and SNEGSKA (reference sequence). The CDR3 contains 15 residues.

This chain joins TRBV7-6 and TRBJ2-5; D perhaps matches TRBD1 (5 bases). CDR3 length: 16 residues. Trimming took off 1 base at V and 0 bases at J, with 12 bases between the two ends. Germline CDR1 and CDR2: SGHVS and FNYEAQ. CDR3: CASSLVLKGYQETQYF. The DNA of the CDR3 is TGTGCCAGCAGCTTAGTCCTTAAGGGGTACCAAGAGACCCAGTACTTC. The entire variable domain, with the rest obtained from reference TRBV7-6 and TRBJ2-5, is as follows: GAGVSQSPRYKVTKRGQDVALRCDPISGHVSLYWYRQALGQGPEFLTYFNYEAQQDKSGLPNDRFSAERPEGSISTLTIQRTEQRDSAMYRCASSLVLKGYQETQYFGPGTRLLVL.

The chain uses TRBV7-2 and TRBJ2-2; the D is unclear. The CDR3 has 17 amino acids. Trimming took off 1 base at V and 1 base at J, with 13 bases between the two ends. The germline gives CDR1 SGHTA, CDR2 FQGNSA. The CDR3 sequence: CASSLVYGGVNTGELFF. DNA for the CDR3: TGTGCCAGCAGCTTAGTCTACGGCGGAGTGAACACCGGGGAGCTGTTTTTT. Full variable domain (missing parts from reference TRBV7-2 and TRBJ2-2): GAGVSQSPSNKVTEKGKDVELRCDPISGHTALYWYRQSLGQGLEFLIYFQGNSAPDKSGLPSDRFSAERTGGSVSTLTIQRTQQEDSAVYLCASSLVYGGVNTGELFFGEGSRLTVL.

This clonotype has a handful of counts. This chain joins TRBV25-1 and TRBJ2-1; D perhaps matches TRBD1 (6 bases). Trimming left V 1 base short and J 5 bases short, with 15 bases between. Germline V gene data show CDR1 as MGHDK and CDR2 as SYGVNS. This CDR3 is built from 16 residues. In DNA form, the CDR3 reads TGTGCCAGCAGTGAATCGCAGGGGACCTTAAACAATGAGCAGTTCTTC. It is translated as CASSESQGTLNNEQFF.

The chain employs TRBV6-5 and TRBJ2-7, with D possibly TRBD2 on 6 matching bases. CDR1 is MNHEY, CDR2 SVGAGI, per germline. V shed 0 bases and J shed 7 bases, with 7 bases lying between them. The CDR3 totals 12 residues. The CDR3 protein is CASSYSAGEQYF. As DNA, the CDR3 is TGTGCCAGCAGTTACTCGGCGGGGGAGCAGTACTTC.

This clonotype has only a few counts. The chain combines TRBV20-1 with TRBJ2-1; no firm D call. The CDR3 consists of 12 residues. V was cut by 3 bases and J by 14 bases, with 17 bases left in between. CDR1 is DFQATT and CDR2 is SNEGSKA in the germline V gene (reference sequence). The CDR3 coding sequence is TGCAGTGCTAGTGCCCCAGATCTGCCTGAGTTCTTC. Its translation is CSASAPDLPEFF.

This clonotype was recorded a few times. The chain recombines TRBV20-1 with TRBJ1-4; no firm D call. This CDR3 comprises 17 residues. Per the germline V gene, CDR1 is DFQATT and CDR2 is SNEGSKA (reference sequence). Trimming removed 0 bases at V and 6 bases at J, with 20 bases between. The CDR3 loop reads CSARDPFGRWGYEKLFF. The CDR3 DNA reads TGCAGTGCTAGAGACCCATTTGGACGGTGGGGATATGAAAAACTGTTTTTT.

The V and J genes are TRBV5-1 and TRBJ2-6; a possible D gene is TRBD1 (5 bases). CDR3 length: 13 residues. V dropped 4 bases and J dropped 12 bases, with 14 bases sitting between them. CDR1 SGHRS and CDR2 YFSETQ come from the germline V gene. This CDR3 reads CASSGYQGSVLTF. The DNA for the CDR3 is TGCGCCAGCAGCGGATACCAGGGAAGCGTCCTGACTTTC.

The chain employs TRBV2 and TRBJ2-7; 8 nucleotides match TRBD1. The CDR3 runs 15 residues. CDR1 and CDR2 from the germline V gene are SNHLY and FYNNEI. V gave up 6 bases and J gave up 3 bases; unmatched junction bases: 10. CDR3 loop: CASSLGQGANYEQYF. The CDR3 DNA follows: TGTGCCAGCAGCTTAGGGCAGGGGGCGAACTACGAGCAGTACTTC.